This TCR beta chain was observed in a study of patients and donors after allogeneic stem cell transplantation. V lost 4 bases, J lost 2 bases, and 15 bases lay in between. Germline V gene data show CDR1 as DFQATT and CDR2 as SNEGSKA (reference sequence). The CDR3 runs 15 residues. TCRdb analysed the RT-PCR reads with MiXCR anew, one entry per CDR3 protein. The sample lists over 400,000 distinct CDR3 sequences, 16% occurring once. The J gene is TRBJ2-1, the V gene TRBV20-1; D might be TRBD2 (5 bases). Sequenced sample: blood, either unsorted or a sorted T cell fraction (not recorded which). The TCR originated in a human donor who was either an allogeneic HSCT recipient or a stem cell or donor lymphocyte infusion donor (not recorded which). It is not recorded whose cells these are; they may come from a transplant donor. The CDR3 protein is CSAKALVSTYNEQFF. CDR3 nucleotide sequence: TGCAGTGCTAAAGCACTAGTTTCAACCTACAATGAGCAGTTCTTC.